This entry is about one T cell receptor (beta chain). This entry comes from a study of blood T cell repertoires in COVID-19. Study-wide context: Some COVID-19 samples were acute and others convalescent; all came from the United States, Italy and Spain.

Symptom resolution, clearance, or two negative PCRs marked donors in Cohort 3 as recovered. CDR1 is MNHNY, CDR2 SVGAGI, per germline (reference sequence). V dropped 5 bases and J dropped 2 bases, with 12 bases sitting between them. The CDR3 spans 15 residues. Here immunoSEQ multiplex PCR was the method, and the copy in TCRdb shows in-frame clones only, minus some. Of around 310,000 clones in the sample, over 75% were seen once. The origin of this receptor is a man between 25 and 39 years old who had recovered from COVID-19. The genes are TRBV6-6 and TRBJ2-2, with D tentatively TRBD2 (6 bases). The specimen was PBMCs or T cells enriched from blood (not recorded which). The CDR3 loop is CASSPRDLNTGELFF. DNA of the CDR3: TGTGCCAGCAGTCCGCGGGACCTAAACACCGGGGAGCTGTTTTTT.